The 5 T cell receptor beta chains below were found in one sample sequenced in a study of regulatory T cells in long-lasting Graves disease. Construction of TCR beta libraries relied on iRepertoire HTBI primers and on Arm-PCR targeting CDR3 regions. MiXCR, run by TCRdb on the multiplex PCR reads, gives a single entry per CDR3 protein. The sample contains over 500,000 distinct CDR3 sequences, about 15% of which appear only once. Time point defined: newly diagnosed GD, antithyroid drugs for less than 3 months. TCR sequences were obtained from RNA taken from PBMCs. These data also formed part of another study, on T cells in Graves' hyperthyroidism and ophthalmopathy.

The specimen was peripheral blood mononuclear cells (PBMCs), collected at new diagnosis, from a patient treated with antithyroid drugs. These receptors were taken from a young man with Graves disease.

The CDR3 DNA reads as TGTGCTAGTGGTTTGGTTCTTTGGACAGGGGGTAGCAATCAGCCCCAGCATTTT. It is translated as CASGLVLWTGGSNQPQHF. The chain joins TRBV12-5 to TRBJ1-5; 10 nucleotides line up with TRBD1. The CDR3 sequence is 18 residues long. V was pared by 0 bases and J by 0 bases, with 5 bases of the junction left unmatched. Germline CDR1 is LGHNT and CDR2 is FRNRAP.

Ten or more counts support this clonotype. This chain links TRBV28 with TRBJ1-3, with D unresolved. Trimming stripped 3 bases from V and 0 bases from J, with 12 bases between. The germline CDR1 and CDR2 sequences are MDHEN and SYDVKM. This CDR3 comprises 16 residues. The CDR3 DNA sequence: TGTGCCAGCAGTTTCAGAGGGATGTTCTCTGGAAACACCATATATTTT. Translation: CASSFRGMFSGNTIYF.

This clonotype came up many times. The V call is TRBV6-2 or TRBV6-3, the J call TRBJ2-1; D is ambiguous. This CDR3 region has 15 residues. V lost 0 bases, J lost 7 bases, and 13 bases lay in between. The germline gives CDR1 MNHEY, CDR2 SVGEGT. CDR3 nucleotides: TGTGCCAGCAGTTACTCCGCTGGGCGTTTGAATGAGCAGTTCTTC. Its protein product is CASSYSAGRLNEQFF.

This clonotype was seen at least ten times. This chain links TRBV11-2 with TRBJ2-7, with D possibly being TRBD1 or TRBD2 (5 bases each). The V gene's germline CDR1 is SGHAT and CDR2 FQNNGV. The germline V and J ends were trimmed by 1 base and 3 bases, with 19 bases remaining between them. The length of the CDR3 is 17 residues. CDR3 DNA: TGTGCCAGCAGCTTAGCAAGGACGGGGACCGAGGGCTACGAGCAGTACTTC. It is translated as CASSLARTGTEGYEQYF.

This clonotype has a count of ten or more. The V and J genes are TRBV7-9 and TRBJ2-3, with 8 bases matching TRBD2. CDR1 and CDR2 from the germline V gene are SEHNR and FQNEAQ (reference sequence). The CDR3 length is 17 residues. J lost 4 bases, V lost 0 bases, and 9 bases had no gene match. In nucleotides, the CDR3 is TGTGCCAGCAGCTTAGCGGCGGGAGGCCATCTGTCAGATACGCAGTATTTT. Its protein product is CASSLAAGGHLSDTQYF.